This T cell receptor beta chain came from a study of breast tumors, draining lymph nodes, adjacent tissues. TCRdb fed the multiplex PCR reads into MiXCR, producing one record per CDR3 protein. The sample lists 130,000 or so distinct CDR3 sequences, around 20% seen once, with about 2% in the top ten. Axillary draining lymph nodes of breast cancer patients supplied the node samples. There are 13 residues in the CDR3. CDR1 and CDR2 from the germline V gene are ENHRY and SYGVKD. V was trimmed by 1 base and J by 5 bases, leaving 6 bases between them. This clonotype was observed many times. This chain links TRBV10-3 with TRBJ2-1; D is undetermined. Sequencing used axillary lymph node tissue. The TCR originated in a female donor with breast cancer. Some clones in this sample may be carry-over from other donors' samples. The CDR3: CAISEYTNNEQFF. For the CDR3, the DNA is TGTGCCATCAGTGAGTACACAAACAATGAGCAGTTCTTC.